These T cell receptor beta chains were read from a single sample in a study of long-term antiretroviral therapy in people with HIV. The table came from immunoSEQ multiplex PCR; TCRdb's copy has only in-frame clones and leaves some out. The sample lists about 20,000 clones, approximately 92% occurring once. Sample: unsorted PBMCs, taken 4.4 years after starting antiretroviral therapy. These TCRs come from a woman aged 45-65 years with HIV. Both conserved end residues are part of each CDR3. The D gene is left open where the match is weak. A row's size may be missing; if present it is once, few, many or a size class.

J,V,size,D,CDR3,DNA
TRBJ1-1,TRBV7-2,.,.,CASSLALNTEAFF,TGTGCCAGCAGCTTAGCGCTGAACACTGAAGCTTTCTTT
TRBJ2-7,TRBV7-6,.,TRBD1,CASRRGTGPYEQYF,TGTGCCAGCAGGAGAGGGACAGGGCCCTACGAGCAGTACTTC
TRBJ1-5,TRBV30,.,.,CAWSVETDQPQHF,TGTGCCTGGAGTGTAGAGACAGATCAGCCCCAGCATTTT
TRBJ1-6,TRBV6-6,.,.,CASSAGRAHNSPLHF,TGTGCCAGCAGTGCCGGGCGGGCCCATAATTCACCCCTCCACTTT
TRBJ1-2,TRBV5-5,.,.,CASSPLPAFRYGYTF,TGTGCCAGCAGCCCCCTCCCAGCGTTTCGCTATGGCTACACCTTC
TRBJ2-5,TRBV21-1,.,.,CASSLGVTEETQYF,TGTGCCAGCAGCCTAGGAGTAACTGAAGAGACCCAGTACTTC
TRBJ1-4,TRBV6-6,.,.,CASSYSVGSGEKLFF,TGTGCCAGCAGTTACTCGGTGGGATCAGGTGAAAAACTGTTTTTT
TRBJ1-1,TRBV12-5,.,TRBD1,CASGRGGRGTEAFF,TGTGCTAGTGGACGAGGGGGCAGGGGCACTGAAGCTTTCTTT
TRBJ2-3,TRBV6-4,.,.,CASGNGAGNTDTQYF,TGTGCCAGCGGTAATGGGGCAGGGAACACAGATACGCAGTATTTT
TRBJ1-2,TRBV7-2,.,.,CASSSLDKNYGYTF,TGTGCCAGCAGCTCGCTGGACAAGAACTATGGCTACACCTTC
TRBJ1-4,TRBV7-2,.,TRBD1,CASSPTGAATNEKLFF,TGTGCCAGCAGCCCTACAGGGGCGGCAACTAATGAAAAACTGTTTTTT
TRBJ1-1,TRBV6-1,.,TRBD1,CASRDRDRVNTEAFF,TGTGCCAGCAGGGATCGGGACAGGGTGAACACTGAAGCTTTCTTT
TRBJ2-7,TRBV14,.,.,CASSQDRSYPQYF,TGTGCCAGCAGCCAAGATAGGTCGTACCCGCAGTACTTC
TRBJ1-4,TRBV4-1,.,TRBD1,CASSQDEGRGQGRSEKLFF,TGCGCCAGCAGCCAAGATGAAGGACGGGGACAGGGCAGGAGTGAAAAACTGTTTTTT
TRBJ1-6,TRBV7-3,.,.,CASSLVGRENSPLHF,TGTGCCAGCAGCTTAGTCGGCAGGGAAAATTCACCCCTCCACTTT
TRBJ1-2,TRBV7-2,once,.,CASSFSTGNYGYTF,TGTGCCAGCAGCTTTTCGACAGGCAACTATGGCTACACCTTC
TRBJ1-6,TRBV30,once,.,CAWTSRDSPLHF,TGTGCCTGGACGTCTAGGGATTCACCCCTCCACTTT
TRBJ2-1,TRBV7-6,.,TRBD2,CASSQSGGYNEQFF,TGTGCCAGCAGCCAGAGCGGGGGCTACAATGAGCAGTTCTTC
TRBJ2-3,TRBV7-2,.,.,CASRRPGLSTDTQYF,TGTGCCAGCAGACGTCCGGGACTTAGCACAGATACGCAGTATTTT
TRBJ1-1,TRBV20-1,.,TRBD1,CSARPTGEAFF,TGCAGTGCTAGACCGACAGGGGAAGCTTTCTTT
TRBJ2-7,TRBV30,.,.,CAWMGTGGQYF,TGTGCCTGGATGGGGACTGGGGGACAGTACTTC
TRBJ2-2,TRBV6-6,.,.,CASSFTGELFF,TGTGCCAGCAGTTTTACCGGGGAGCTGTTTTTT
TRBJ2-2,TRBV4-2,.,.,CASSQVLGGGPRGGELFF,TGTGCCAGCAGCCAAGTTTTGGGTGGGGGCCCTAGGGGCGGGGAGCTGTTTTTT
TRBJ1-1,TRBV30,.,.,CAWSDSRDTEAFF,TGTGCCTGGAGTGATTCCCGGGACACTGAAGCTTTCTTT
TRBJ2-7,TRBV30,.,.,CAWSGLQLGEEQYF,TGTGCCTGGAGTGGTCTTCAATTGGGGGAGGAGCAGTACTTC
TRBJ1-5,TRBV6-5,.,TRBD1,CASSPGGGSNQPQHF,TGTGCCAGCAGCCCAGGGGGAGGATCCAATCAGCCCCAGCATTTT
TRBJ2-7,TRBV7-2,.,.,CASSRGNRDFNEQYF,TGTGCCAGCAGCAGAGGAAACCGGGATTTCAACGAGCAGTACTTC
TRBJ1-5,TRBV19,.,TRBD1,CASSMGPGQGQNQPQHF,TGTGCCAGTAGTATGGGGCCCGGACAGGGGCAAAATCAGCCCCAGCATTTT
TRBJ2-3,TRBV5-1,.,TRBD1,CASSLSQGARDTQYF,TGCGCCAGCAGCTTGTCTCAGGGGGCAAGAGATACGCAGTATTTT
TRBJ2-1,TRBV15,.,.,CATSRDSPGDSYSYNEQFF,TGTGCCACCAGCAGAGATTCCCCCGGGGACTCGTACTCCTACAATGAGCAGTTCTTC
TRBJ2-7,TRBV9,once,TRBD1,CASSVGWDRSYEQYF,TGTGCCAGCAGCGTAGGGTGGGACAGATCCTACGAGCAGTACTTC
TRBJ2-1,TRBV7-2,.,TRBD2,CASSAVAGGPDTEQFF,TGTGCCAGCAGCGCGGTAGCGGGGGGGCCGGATACTGAGCAGTTCTTC
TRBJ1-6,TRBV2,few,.,CASSQMVSPLHF,TGTGCCAGCAGTCAAATGGTTTCACCCCTCCACTTT
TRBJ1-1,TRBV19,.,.,CASSIWEYGGLENTEAFF,TGTGCCAGTAGTATCTGGGAGTATGGGGGGCTGGAGAACACTGAAGCTTTCTTT
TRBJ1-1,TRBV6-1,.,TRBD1,CASSGDRGRLEAFF,TGTGCCAGCAGTGGGGACAGGGGTCGTTTGGAAGCTTTCTTT
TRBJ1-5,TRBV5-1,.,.,CASSPEGGGGNQPQHF,TGCGCCAGCAGCCCCGAAGGAGGCGGGGGGAATCAGCCCCAGCATTTT
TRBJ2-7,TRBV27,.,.,CASSLRRGGIEQYF,TGTGCCAGCAGTTTAAGGCGGGGAGGAATTGAGCAGTACTTC
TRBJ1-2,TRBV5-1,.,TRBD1,CASSLQGAGGGYTF,TGCGCCAGCAGCTTGCAGGGGGCTGGGGGTGGCTACACCTTC
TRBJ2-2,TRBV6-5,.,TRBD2,CASRSAGGGTGELFF,TGTGCCAGCAGAAGCGCGGGGGGGGGCACCGGGGAGCTGTTTTTT
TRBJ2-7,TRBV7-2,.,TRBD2,CASSLHTGAGLGTYEQYF,TGTGCCAGCAGCTTACATACGGGGGCGGGACTAGGAACGTACGAGCAGTACTTC
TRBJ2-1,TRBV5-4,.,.,CASSLEPSYNEQFF,TGTGCCAGCAGCTTGGAACCAAGCTACAATGAGCAGTTCTTC
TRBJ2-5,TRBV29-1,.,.,CSVRVGETQYF,TGCAGCGTTCGGGTCGGGGAGACCCAGTACTTC
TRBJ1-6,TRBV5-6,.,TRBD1,CASSFRTGAFSPLHF,TGTGCCAGCAGCTTTCGGACAGGGGCTTTTTCACCCCTCCACTTT
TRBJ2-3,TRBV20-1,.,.,CSARVEYTQYF,TGCAGTGCTAGAGTGGAGTATACGCAGTATTTT
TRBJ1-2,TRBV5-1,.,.,CASSLSAGDAVYGYTF,TGCGCCAGCAGCTTGTCGGCAGGGGATGCGGTCTATGGCTACACCTTC
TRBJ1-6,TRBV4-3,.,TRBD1,CASSQDFGGQGRISPLHF,TGCGCCAGCAGCCAAGATTTCGGCGGACAGGGGAGAATATCACCCCTCCACTTT
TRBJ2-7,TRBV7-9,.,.,CASSLGRGEQYF,TGTGCCAGCAGCTTAGGTCGCGGTGAGCAGTACTTC
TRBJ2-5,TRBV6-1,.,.,CASTKGQGLQETQYF,TGTGCCAGCACCAAGGGGCAGGGGCTTCAAGAGACCCAGTACTTC
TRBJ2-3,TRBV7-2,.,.,CASSPGGQAYTDTQYF,TGTGCCAGCAGCCCCGGCGGGCAGGCATACACAGATACGCAGTATTTT
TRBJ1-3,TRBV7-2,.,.,CASSLGGNGNTIYF,TGTGCCAGCAGCTTAGGGGGGAATGGAAACACCATATATTTT